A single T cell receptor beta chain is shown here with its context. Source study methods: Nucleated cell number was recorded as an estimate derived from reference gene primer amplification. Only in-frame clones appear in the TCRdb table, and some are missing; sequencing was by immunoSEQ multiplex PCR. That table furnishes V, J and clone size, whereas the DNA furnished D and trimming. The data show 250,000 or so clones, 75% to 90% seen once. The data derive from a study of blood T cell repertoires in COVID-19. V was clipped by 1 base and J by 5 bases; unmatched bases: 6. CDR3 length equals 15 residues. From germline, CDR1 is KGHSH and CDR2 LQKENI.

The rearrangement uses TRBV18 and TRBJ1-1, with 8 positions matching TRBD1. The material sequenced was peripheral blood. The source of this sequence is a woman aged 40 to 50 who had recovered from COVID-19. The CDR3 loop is CASSPQGTGYTEAFF. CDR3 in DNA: TGTGCCAGCTCACCACAGGGGACAGGATATACTGAAGCTTTCTTT. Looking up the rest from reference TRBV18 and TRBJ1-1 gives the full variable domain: NAGVMQNPRHLVRRRGQEARLRCSPMKGHSHVYWYRQLPEEGLKFMVYLQKENIIDESGMPKERFSAEFPKEGPSILRIQQVVRGDSAAYFCASSPQGTGYTEAFFGQGTRLTVV.